This T cell receptor beta chain derives from a study of PD-1 blockade in classical Hodgkin lymphoma. Produced via immunoSEQ multiplex PCR; TCRdb's table is partial and in-frame only. The sample has about 49,000 clones; around 90% are singletons. Study-level points and caveats: Whoever responded completely had baseline diversity much like that seen in newly diagnosed patients.

V was clipped by 5 bases and J by 1 base, with 11 bases between them. Germline V gene lookup returns CDR1 MGHRA and CDR2 YSYEKL. CDR3 length: 14 residues. In its sample, this clone ranks as medium-sized. Its antigen is still unknown. Time point defined: cycle 4 day 1 (C4D1), after about 6 weeks of nivolumab. Each patient experienced a relapse that followed autologous stem cell transplantation, and brentuximab vedotin exposure varied. This TCR was recovered from a human donor with classical Hodgkin lymphoma. The specimen comprised peripheral blood mononuclear cells (PBMCs), sampled before the fourth cycle of nivolumab. This chain links TRBV4-1 with TRBJ1-1; D is ambiguous. CDR3 region: CASSIATSNTEAFF. Here the CDR3 DNA reads TGCGCCAGCAGCATCGCCACCTCGAACACTGAAGCTTTCTTT.